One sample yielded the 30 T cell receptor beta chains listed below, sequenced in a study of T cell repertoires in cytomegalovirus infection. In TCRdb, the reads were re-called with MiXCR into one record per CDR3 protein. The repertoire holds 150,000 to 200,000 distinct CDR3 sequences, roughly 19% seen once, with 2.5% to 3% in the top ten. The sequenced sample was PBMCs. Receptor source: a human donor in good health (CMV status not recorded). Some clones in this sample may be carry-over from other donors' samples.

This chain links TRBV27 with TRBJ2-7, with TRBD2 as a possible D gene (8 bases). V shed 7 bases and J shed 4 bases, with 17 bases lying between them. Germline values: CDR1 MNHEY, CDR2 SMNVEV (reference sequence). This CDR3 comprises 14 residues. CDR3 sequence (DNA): TGTGCCAGCAACGCCCGGGAGGGGGCATACGAGCAGTACTTC. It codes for CASNAREGAYEQYF.

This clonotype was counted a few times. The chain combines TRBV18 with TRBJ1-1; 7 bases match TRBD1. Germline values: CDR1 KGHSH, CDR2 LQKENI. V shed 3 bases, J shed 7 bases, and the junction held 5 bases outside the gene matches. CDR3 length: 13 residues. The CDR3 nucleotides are TGTGCCAGCTCACCCGGGACAGAACTTGAAGCTTTCTTT. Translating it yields CASSPGTELEAFF.

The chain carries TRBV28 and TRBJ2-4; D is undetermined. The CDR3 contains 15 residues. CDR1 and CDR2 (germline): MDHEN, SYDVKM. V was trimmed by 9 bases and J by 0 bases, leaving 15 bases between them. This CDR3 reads CARSAGLLAKNIQYF. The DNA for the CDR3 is TGTGCCAGAAGCGCCGGGCTCCTAGCCAAAAACATTCAGTACTTC.

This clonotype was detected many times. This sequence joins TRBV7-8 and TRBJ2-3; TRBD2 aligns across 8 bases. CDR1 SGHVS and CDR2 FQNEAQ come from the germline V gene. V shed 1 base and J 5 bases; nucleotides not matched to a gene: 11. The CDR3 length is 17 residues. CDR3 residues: CASSLVAGLGGVDTQYF. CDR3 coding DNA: TGTGCCAGCAGCTTAGTCGCGGGACTCGGGGGGGTAGATACGCAGTATTTT.

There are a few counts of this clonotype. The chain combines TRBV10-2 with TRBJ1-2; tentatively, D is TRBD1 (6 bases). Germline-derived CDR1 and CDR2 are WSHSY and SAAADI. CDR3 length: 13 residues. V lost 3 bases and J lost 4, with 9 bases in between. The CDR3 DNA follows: TGCGCCAGCAGTGAACAGGGAATCTATGGCTACACCTTC. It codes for CASSEQGIYGYTF.

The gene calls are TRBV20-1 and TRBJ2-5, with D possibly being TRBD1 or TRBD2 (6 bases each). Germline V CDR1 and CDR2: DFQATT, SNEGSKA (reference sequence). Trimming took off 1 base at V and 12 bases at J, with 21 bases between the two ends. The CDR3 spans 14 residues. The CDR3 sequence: CSARVTGAQDIEYF. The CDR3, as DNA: TGCAGTGCTAGAGTTACGGGGGCCCAGGATATAGAGTACTTC.

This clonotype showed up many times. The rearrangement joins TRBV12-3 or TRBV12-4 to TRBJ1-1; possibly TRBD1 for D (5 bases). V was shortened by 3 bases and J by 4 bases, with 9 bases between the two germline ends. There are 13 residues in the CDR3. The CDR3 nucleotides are TGTGCCAGCAGTTTCAGCGGGACCACTGAAGCTTTCTTT. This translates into CASSFSGTTEAFF.

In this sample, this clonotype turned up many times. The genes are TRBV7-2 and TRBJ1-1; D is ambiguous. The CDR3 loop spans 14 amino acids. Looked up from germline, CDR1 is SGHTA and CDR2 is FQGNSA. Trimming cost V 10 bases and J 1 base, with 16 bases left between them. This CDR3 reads CAIGEEQRNTEAFF. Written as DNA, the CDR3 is TGTGCCATCGGCGAGGAACAAAGGAACACTGAAGCTTTCTTT.

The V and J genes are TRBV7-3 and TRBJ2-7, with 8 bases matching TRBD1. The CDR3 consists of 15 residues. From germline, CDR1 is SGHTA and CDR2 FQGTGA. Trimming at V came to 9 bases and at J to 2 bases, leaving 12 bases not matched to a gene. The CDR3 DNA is TGTGCCAGTCAGCGTATGACAGGGGTAGCCTACGAGCAGTACTTC. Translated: CASQRMTGVAYEQYF.

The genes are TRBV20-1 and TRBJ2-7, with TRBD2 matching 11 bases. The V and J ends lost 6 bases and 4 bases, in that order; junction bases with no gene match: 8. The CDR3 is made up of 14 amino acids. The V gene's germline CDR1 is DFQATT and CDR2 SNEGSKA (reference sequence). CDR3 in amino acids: CSARPGTSGYEQYF. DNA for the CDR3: TGCAGTGCACGACCCGGGACTAGCGGATACGAGCAGTACTTC.

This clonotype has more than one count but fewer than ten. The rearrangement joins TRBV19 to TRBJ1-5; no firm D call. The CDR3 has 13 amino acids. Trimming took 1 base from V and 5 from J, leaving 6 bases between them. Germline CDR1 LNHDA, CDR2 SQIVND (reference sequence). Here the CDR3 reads CASSIGTDQPQHF. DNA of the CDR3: TGTGCCAGTAGTATAGGGACGGATCAGCCCCAGCATTTT.

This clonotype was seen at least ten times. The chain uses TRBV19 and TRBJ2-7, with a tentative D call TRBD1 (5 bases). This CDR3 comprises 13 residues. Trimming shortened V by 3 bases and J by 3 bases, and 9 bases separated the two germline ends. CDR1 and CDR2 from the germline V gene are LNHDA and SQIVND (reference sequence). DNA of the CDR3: TGTGCCAGTAGTATCGCCAGGGACTACGAGCAGTACTTC. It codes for CASSIARDYEQYF.

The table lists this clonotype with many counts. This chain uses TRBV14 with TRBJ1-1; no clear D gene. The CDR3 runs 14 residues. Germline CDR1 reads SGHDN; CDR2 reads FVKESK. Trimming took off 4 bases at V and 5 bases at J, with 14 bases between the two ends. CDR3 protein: CASSLDPVGTEAFF. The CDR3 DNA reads TGTGCCAGCAGCCTAGACCCGGTCGGGACTGAAGCTTTCTTT. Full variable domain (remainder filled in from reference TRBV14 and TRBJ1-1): EAGVTQFPSHSVIEKGQTVTLRCDPISGHDNLYWYRRVMGKEIKFLLHFVKESKQDESGMPNNRFLAERTGGTYSTLKVQPAELEDSGVYFCASSLDPVGTEAFFGQGTRLTVV.

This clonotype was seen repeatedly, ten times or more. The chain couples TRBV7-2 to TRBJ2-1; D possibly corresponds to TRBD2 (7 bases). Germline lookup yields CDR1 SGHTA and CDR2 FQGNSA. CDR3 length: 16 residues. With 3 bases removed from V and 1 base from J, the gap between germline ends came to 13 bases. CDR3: CASSFRSGTSYNEQFF. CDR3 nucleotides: TGTGCCAGCAGCTTCCGAAGCGGGACATCCTACAATGAGCAGTTCTTC.

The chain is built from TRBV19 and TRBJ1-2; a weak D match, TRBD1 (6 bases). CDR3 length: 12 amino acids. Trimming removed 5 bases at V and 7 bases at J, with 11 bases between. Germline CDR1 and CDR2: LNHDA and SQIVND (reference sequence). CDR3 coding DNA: TGTGCCAGTAGTGCACAGGGAGGTGGCTACACCTTC. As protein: CASSAQGGGYTF.

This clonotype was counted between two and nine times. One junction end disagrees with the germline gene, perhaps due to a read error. CDR3 protein: CSAGDRRKADNGKLFF. The DNA of the CDR3 is TGCAGTGCTGGGGACAGGAGGAAGGCGGATAATGGAAAACTGTTTTTT. The rearrangement links TRBV20-1 to TRBJ1-4; TRBD1 matches at 8 bases. The CDR3 consists of 16 residues. Germline V gene lookup returns CDR1 DFQATT and CDR2 SNEGSKA (reference sequence).

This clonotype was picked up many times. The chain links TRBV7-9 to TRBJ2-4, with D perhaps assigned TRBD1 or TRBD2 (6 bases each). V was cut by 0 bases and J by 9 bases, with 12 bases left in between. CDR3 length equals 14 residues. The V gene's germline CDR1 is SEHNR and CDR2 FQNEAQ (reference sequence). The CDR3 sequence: CASSLAREGGIQYF. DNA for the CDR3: TGTGCCAGCAGCTTAGCGCGCGAGGGGGGCATTCAGTACTTC.

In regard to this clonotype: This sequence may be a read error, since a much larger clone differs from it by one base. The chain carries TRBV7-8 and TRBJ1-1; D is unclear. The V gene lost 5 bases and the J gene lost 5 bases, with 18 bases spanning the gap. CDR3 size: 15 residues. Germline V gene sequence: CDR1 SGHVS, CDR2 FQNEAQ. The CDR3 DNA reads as TGTGCCAGCAGCCCCTCCCGTGGGGAGTTAACTGAAGCTTTCTTT. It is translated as CASSPSRGELTEAFF.

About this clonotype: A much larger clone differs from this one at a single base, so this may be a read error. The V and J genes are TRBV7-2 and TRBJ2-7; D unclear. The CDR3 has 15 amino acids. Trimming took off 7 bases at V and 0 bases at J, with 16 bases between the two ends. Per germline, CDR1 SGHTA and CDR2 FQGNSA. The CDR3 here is CTSTPTVRGSYEQYF. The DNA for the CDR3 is TGTACCAGCACCCCCACCGTTCGAGGCTCCTACGAGCAGTACTTC.

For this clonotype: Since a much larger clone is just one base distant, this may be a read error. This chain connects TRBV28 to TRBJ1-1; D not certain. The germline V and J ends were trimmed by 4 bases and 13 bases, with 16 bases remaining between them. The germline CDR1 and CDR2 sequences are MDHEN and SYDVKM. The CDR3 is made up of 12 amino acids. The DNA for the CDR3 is TGTGCCAGCAGTTATTTATCGGGGAGCCTTTTCTTT. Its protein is CASSYLSGSLFF. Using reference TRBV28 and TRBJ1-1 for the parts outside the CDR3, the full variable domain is DVKVTQSSRYLVKRTGEKVFLECVQDMDHENMFWYRQDPGLGLRLIYFSYDVKMKEKGDIPEGYSVSREKKERFSLILESASTNQTSMYLCASSYLSGSLFFGQGTRLTVV.

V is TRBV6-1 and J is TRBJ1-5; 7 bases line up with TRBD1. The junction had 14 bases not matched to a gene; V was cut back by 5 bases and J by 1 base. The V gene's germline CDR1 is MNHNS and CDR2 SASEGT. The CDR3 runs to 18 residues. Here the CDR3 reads CASSYSQGKERSNQPQHF. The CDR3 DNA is TGTGCCAGCAGTTACTCACAGGGGAAAGAACGGAGCAATCAGCCCCAGCATTTT.

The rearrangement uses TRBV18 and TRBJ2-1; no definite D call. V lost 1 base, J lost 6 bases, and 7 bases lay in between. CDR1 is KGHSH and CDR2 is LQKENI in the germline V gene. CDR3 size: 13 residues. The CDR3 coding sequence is TGTGCCAGCTCACCACGGGTAGGCAATGAGCAGTTCTTC. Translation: CASSPRVGNEQFF.

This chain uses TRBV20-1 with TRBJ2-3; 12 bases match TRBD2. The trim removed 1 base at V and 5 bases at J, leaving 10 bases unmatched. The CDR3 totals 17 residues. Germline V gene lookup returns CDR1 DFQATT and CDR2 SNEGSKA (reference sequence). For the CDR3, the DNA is TGCAGTGCTAGAGGTACTTCTAGCGGGAGGGCCGGAGATACGCAGTATTTT. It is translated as CSARGTSSGRAGDTQYF.

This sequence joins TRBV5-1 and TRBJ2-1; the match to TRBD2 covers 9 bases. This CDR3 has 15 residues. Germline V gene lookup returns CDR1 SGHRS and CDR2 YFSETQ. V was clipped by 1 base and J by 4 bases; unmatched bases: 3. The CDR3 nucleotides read TGCGCCAGCAGCTTGAGACTAGCGGCATACAATGAGCAGTTCTTC. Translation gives CASSLRLAAYNEQFF.

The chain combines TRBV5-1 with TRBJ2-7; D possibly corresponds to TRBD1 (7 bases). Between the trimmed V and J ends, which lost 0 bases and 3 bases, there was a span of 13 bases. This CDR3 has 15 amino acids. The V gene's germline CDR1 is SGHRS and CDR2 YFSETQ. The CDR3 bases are TGCGCCAGCAGCTTGGAGGAGGGGGCGTTCTACGAGCAGTACTTC. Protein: CASSLEEGAFYEQYF.

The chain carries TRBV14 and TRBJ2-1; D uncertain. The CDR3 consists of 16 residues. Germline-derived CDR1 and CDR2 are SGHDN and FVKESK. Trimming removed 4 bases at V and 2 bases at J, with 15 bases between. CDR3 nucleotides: TGTGCCAGCAGCCTATCGATAGCCGATACCTACAATGAGCAGTTCTTC. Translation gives CASSLSIADTYNEQFF.

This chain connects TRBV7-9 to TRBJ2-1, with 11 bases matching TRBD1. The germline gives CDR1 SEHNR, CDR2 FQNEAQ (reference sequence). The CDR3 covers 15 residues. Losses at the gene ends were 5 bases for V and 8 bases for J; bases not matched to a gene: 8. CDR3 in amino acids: CASSDRDRGIDEQFF. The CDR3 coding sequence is TGTGCCAGCAGCGACCGGGACAGGGGGATCGATGAGCAGTTCTTC.

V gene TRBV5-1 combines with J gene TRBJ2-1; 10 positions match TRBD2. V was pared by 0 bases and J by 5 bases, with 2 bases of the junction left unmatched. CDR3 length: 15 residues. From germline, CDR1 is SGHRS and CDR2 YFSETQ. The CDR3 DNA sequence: TGCGCCAGCAGCTTGGGGACTAGCGGTAACAATGAGCAGTTCTTC. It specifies CASSLGTSGNNEQFF.

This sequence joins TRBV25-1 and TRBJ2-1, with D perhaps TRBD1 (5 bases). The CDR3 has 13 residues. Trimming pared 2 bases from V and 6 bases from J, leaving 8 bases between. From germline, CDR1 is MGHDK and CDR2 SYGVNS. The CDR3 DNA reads TGTGCCAGCAGTGAACGCAGGGCCAATGAGCAGTTCTTC. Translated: CASSERRANEQFF.

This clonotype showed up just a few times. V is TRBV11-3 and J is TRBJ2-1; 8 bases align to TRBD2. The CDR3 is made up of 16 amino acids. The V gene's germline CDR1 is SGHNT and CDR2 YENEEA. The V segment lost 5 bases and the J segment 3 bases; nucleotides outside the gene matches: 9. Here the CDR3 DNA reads TGTGCCAGCAGCGTTGGAGCTAGCGGGTACTACAATGAGCAGTTCTTC. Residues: CASSVGASGYYNEQFF.